This T cell receptor (beta chain) was obtained from a study of T cell responses to AZD1222 COVID-19 vaccine. About the study: Analyses pooled second doses at about 4 or about 12 weeks.

CDR1 SGHAT and CDR2 FQNNGV come from the germline V gene. V was cut by 7 bases and J by 7 bases, with 11 bases left in between. This CDR3 contains 12 residues. Study-wide results and limits: Clonal diversity was possibly underestimated; the donors were predominantly white British and more often female. Two AZD1222 administrations were followed by greater Spike-specific TCR breadth and depth.

Only in-frame clones appear in the TCRdb table, and some are missing; sequencing was by immunoSEQ multiplex PCR. The sample lists about 120,000 clones; 92% were seen once. As for this clone: Its cognate antigen is unknown.

The sample was peripheral blood, taken on day 0 of AZD1222 vaccination. The rearrangement uses TRBV11-2 and TRBJ2-1, with D perhaps being TRBD1 or TRBD2 (6 bases each). The TCR originated in an adult in good health. CDR3 protein: CASIGGRNEQFF. CDR3 nucleotides: TGTGCCAGCATAGGGGGGCGAAATGAGCAGTTCTTC. Full variable domain (outside the CDR3, taken from reference TRBV11-2 and TRBJ2-1): EAGVAQSPRYKIIEKRQSVAFWCNPISGHATLYWYQQILGQGPKLLIQFQNNGVVDDSQLPKDRFSAERLKGVDSTLKIQPAKLEDSAVYLCASIGGRNEQFFGPGTRLTVL.